The sequence of this TCR beta chain was determined in a study of T cells in Graves' hyperthyroidism and ophthalmopathy. In germline, CDR1 is MNHNS, CDR2 SASEGT. Deletions cut 6 bases from V and 0 bases from J, with 13 bases between. The CDR3 length is 15 residues. TCR beta CDR3 regions were amplified from RNA. HTBI primers were used for first-round RT-PCR of the TCR CDR3. TCRdb re-analysed the multiplex PCR reads in MiXCR, keeping a single row per CDR3 protein. The sample shows a few hundred thousand distinct CDR3 sequences, around 16% of them seen only once. This clonotype was detected many times. Its antigen is currently unknown. Notes on the study in general: In the analysis, a 13 V-J model separated ophthalmopathy from stable hyperthyroidism. Researchers found most expanded thyroid clonotypes above 0.001 in blood as well.

This TCR was sampled from a woman in her 40s with Graves' ophthalmopathy. The chain joins TRBV6-1 to TRBJ2-3, with D unclear. Sequenced: blood. CDR3 sequence (DNA): TGTGCCAGCAGACCCGGCTCAGCTAGCACAGATACGCAGTATTTT. Protein: CASRPGSASTDTQYF.